This TCR beta chain was retrieved from a study of spatial heterogeneity in lung cancer. Looking at the study overall: Beta-chain sequences consistently outnumbered alpha-chain sequences in detection. General study points: Circulating ubiquitous expanded tumor TCRs were observed more frequently at resection than at follow-up.

Per the germline V gene, CDR1 is SGDLS and CDR2 is YYNGEE. Trimming removed 4 bases from V and 7 bases from J; junction bases left unmatched: 11. The CDR3 has 16 residues. This clonotype was counted many times. Its antigen is still unknown. TCRdb fed the 5' RACE reads into MiXCR, producing one record per CDR3 protein. This repertoire shows about 22,000 distinct CDR3 sequences, over 5.5% found once; its top ten account for under 45%. Time point noted: sample taken at primary tumor resection. Sequencing was performed on whole RNA extracted from tumor and nontumor lung tissue, or from frozen PBMC, and the material was left unsorted.

This TCR came from a male donor with early-stage non-small cell lung cancer. The sequencing used PBMCs, collected at surgery. The V and J genes are TRBV9 and TRBJ1-4; 9 nucleotides line up with TRBD1. The CDR3 DNA reads TGTGCCAGCAGCCCGGAACAGGGGGCGCGCGGTGAAAAACTGTTTTTT. Its translation is CASSPEQGARGEKLFF.